The rows below give T cell receptor beta chains drawn from one sample of a study of identical twins. TCRdb recomputed calls from the 5' RACE reads with MiXCR, one row per CDR3 protein. The sample consists of a few hundred thousand distinct CDR3 sequences, 12% of them appearing once. The same specimen was also included in a second study, on yellow fever vaccine responses in identical twins.

Sequenced material: memory (CD45RO+) T cells sorted from blood. The receptors originated from a woman between 18 and 29 years old in good health. Both conserved end residues are part of each CDR3. D genes are given only for firm matches. The size field is filled for only some rows; it gives once, few, many or a size class.

j_call | v_call | clone_size | d_call | cdr3_length | cdr3_nt | cdr3_aa
TRBJ2-1 | TRBV2 | - | - | 12 | TGTGCCAGCACCGAGGGAGGCAATGAGCAGTTCTTC | CASTEGGNEQFF
TRBJ1-1 | TRBV6-2/TRBV6-3 | - | - | 14 | TGTGCCAGCGGAAAAAACGTCCAGGGCGCTGAAGCTTTCTTT | CASGKNVQGAEAFF
TRBJ2-7 | TRBV28 | many | TRBD1 | 13 | TGTGCCAGCAGTCACGACAGGGTCCACGAGCAGTACTTC | CASSHDRVHEQYF
TRBJ2-7 | TRBV28 | few | - | 13 | TGTGCCAGCACCAACGGGTCCCCCTACGAGCAGTACTTC | CASTNGSPYEQYF
TRBJ2-7 | TRBV12-3/TRBV12-4 | few | - | 14 | TGTGCCAGCAGCCGCGGTGGGGCAGGCTACGAGCAGTACTTC | CASSRGGAGYEQYF
TRBJ2-2 | TRBV5-1 | few | - | 14 | TGCGCCAGCAAATTAGGGGTAAACACCGGGGAGCTGTTTTTT | CASKLGVNTGELFF
TRBJ2-1 | TRBV19 | - | TRBD2 | 16 | TGTGCCAGTAGTGACCGGACTAGCGGTTATAGCGATGAGCAGTTCTTC | CASSDRTSGYSDEQFF
TRBJ1-1 | TRBV5-1 | few | TRBD1 | 14 | TGCGCCAGCAGCTCGGACAGGTCGAACACTGAAGCTTTCTTT | CASSSDRSNTEAFF
TRBJ2-3 | TRBV15 | few | TRBD2 | 20 | TGTGCCACCAGCAGACAATTAGCGGGAGGGCGACGGATTAGCACAGATACGCAGTATTTT | CATSRQLAGGRRISTDTQYF
TRBJ2-1 | TRBV14 | - | TRBD2 | 15 | TGTGCCAGCAGCCAAGACCGGGGGAGGGCCCATGAGCAGTTCTTC | CASSQDRGRAHEQFF
TRBJ2-1 | TRBV5-1 | many | TRBD1 | 14 | TGCGCCAGCAGCCAGGGACAGGGATACAATGAGCAGTTCTTC | CASSQGQGYNEQFF
TRBJ2-3 | TRBV20-1 | few | TRBD2 | 17 | TGCTGTGTTCCGGGACTAGCGGGAGCTTTGGGCCCAGATACGCAGTATTTT | CCVPGLAGALGPDTQYF
TRBJ2-5 | TRBV6-2/TRBV6-3 | - | TRBD2 | 16 | TGTGCCAGCAGACTTAGACTAGCGGGATACCAAGAGACCCAGTACTTC | CASRLRLAGYQETQYF
TRBJ2-1 | TRBV6-1 | - | TRBD2 | 15 | TGTGCCAGCAGGACCCCTAGCGGGAGCTACAATGAGCAGTTCTTC | CASRTPSGSYNEQFF
TRBJ1-5 | TRBV7-2 | many | - | 15 | TGTGCCAGCAGCTTAGTATTAAGGGGACCCCAGCCCCAGCATTTT | CASSLVLRGPQPQHF
TRBJ2-5 | TRBV6-1 | few | - | 14 | TGTGCCAGCAGCGCCGGACGGAACAAAGAGACCCAGTACTTC | CASSAGRNKETQYF
TRBJ2-7 | TRBV20-1 | - | - | 14 | TGCAGTGCCAGGAAAGTCGGTCTATCCTACGAGCAGTACTTC | CSARKVGLSYEQYF
TRBJ2-1 | TRBV12-3/TRBV12-4 | few | - | 15 | TGTGCCAGCAGTTATATATCCGACTCCTACAATGAGCAGTTCTTC | CASSYISDSYNEQFF
TRBJ2-1 | TRBV4-3 | few | - | 16 | TGCGCCAGCAGCCAAGATAGGTGGATCGGCTACAATGAGCAGTTCTTC | CASSQDRWIGYNEQFF
TRBJ2-2 | TRBV29-1 | - | TRBD2 | 13 | TGCAGCGTTGGGGGCGGGAGGTCCGGGGAGCTGTTTTTT | CSVGGGRSGELFF
TRBJ2-5 | TRBV24-1 | - | TRBD2 | 19 | TGTGCCACCAGTGAACCCCCGGGACTAGCGGGGGGGCATGAAGAGACCCAGTACTTC | CATSEPPGLAGGHEETQYF
TRBJ1-1 | TRBV2 | few | - | 15 | TGTGCCAGCAGGGCAAAACAGGGACCCAACACTGAAGCTTTCTTT | CASRAKQGPNTEAFF
TRBJ1-6 | TRBV12-3/TRBV12-4 | few | TRBD1 | 15 | TGTGCCAGCAGGAGGGACAGGGCGGGTAATTCACCCCTCCACTTT | CASRRDRAGNSPLHF